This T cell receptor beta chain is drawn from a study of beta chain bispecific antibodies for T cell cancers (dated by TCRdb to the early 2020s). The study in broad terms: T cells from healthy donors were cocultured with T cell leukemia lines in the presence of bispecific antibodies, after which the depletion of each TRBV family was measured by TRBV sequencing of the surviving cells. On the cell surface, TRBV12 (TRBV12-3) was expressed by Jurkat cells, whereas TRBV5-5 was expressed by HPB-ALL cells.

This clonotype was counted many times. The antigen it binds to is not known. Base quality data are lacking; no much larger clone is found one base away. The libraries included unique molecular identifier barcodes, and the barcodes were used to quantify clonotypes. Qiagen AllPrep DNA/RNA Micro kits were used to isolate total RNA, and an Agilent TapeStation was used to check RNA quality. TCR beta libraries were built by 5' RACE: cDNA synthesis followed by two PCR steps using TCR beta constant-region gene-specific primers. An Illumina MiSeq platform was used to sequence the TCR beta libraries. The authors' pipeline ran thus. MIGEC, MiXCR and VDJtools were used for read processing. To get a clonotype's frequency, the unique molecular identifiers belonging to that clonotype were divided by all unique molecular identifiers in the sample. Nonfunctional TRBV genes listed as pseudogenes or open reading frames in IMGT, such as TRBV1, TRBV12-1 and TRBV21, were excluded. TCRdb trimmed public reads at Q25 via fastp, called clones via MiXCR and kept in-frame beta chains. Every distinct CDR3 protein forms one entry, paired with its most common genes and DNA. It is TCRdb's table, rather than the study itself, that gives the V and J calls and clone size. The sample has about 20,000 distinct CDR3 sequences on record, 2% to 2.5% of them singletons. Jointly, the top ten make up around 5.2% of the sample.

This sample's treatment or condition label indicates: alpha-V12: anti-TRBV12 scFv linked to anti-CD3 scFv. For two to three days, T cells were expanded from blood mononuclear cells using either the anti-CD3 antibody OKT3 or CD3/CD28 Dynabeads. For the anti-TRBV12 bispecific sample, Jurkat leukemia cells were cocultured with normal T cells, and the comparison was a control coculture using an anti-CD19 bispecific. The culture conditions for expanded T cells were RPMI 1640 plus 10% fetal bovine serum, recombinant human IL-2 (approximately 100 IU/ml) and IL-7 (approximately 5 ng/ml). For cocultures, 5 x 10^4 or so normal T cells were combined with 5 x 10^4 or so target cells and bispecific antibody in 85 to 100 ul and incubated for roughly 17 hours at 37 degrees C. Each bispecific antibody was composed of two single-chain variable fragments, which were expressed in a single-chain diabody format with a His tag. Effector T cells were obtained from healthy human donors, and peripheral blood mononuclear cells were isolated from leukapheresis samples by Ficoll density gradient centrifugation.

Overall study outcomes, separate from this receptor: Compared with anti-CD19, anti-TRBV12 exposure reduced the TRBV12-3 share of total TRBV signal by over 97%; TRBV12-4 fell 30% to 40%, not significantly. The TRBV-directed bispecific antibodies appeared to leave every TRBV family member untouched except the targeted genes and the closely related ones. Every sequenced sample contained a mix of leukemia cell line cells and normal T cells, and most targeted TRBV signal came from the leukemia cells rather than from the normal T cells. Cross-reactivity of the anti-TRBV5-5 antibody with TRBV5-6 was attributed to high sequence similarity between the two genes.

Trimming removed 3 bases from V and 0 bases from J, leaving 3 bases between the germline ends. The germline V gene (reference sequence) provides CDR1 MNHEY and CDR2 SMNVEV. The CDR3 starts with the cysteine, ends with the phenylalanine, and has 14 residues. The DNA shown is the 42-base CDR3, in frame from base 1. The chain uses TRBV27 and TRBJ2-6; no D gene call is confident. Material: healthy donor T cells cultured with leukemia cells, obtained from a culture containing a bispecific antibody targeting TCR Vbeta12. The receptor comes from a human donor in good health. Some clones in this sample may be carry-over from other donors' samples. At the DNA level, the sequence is TGTGCCAGCAGTTTGATCTCTGGGGCCAACGTCCTGACTTTC. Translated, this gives CASSLISGANVLTF.